This T cell receptor beta chain stems from a study of cytotoxic CD8 clonotypes in ibrutinib-treated CLL. Study-level results: For progressing versus sustained-remission patients, sampling times were not the same. Baseline levels of clonality went above those of age-matched healthy donors and moved with circulating CD8+ T-cell counts.

A remark on this clone: What it recognizes is unknown.

Profiled with immunoSEQ multiplex PCR; TCRdb holds only in-frame clones, not every one. This table has around 150,000 clones, approximately 80% appearing once. CDR3 size: 15 residues. Deletions cut 0 bases from V and 0 bases from J, with 8 bases between. CDR1 is SGHRS, CDR2 YFSETQ, per germline. Around 1.9 micrograms of genomic DNA, which was extracted from cryopreserved PBMCs, served as the material used for the TCR beta libraries. The rearrangement joins TRBV5-1 to TRBJ2-3, with D tentatively TRBD1 (5 bases). The clonotype comes from a human donor with chronic lymphocytic leukemia. The sequencing here drew on PBMCs, taken after 12 months of ibrutinib treatment. CDR3 in DNA: TGCGCCAGCAGCTTGGGACAGATTAGCACAGATACGCAGTATTTT. This sequence encodes CASSLGQISTDTQYF.